This T cell receptor beta chain was captured in a study of blood T cell repertoires in COVID-19. On the study more broadly: COVID-19 samples collected from the United States, Italy and Spain covered acute and convalescent phases.

Germline CDR1 and CDR2: SGHVS and FQNEAQ. The ends were cut back, 2 bases at V and 6 bases at J, with 22 bases in the middle. CDR3 length equals 17 residues. Individuals aged about 18 to 95 years were recruited from 24 US areas. Two consecutive negative NP/OP PCR tests, clearance, or resolved symptoms defined Cohort 3 recovery. TCRdb's table, derived via immunoSEQ multiplex PCR, lists solely in-frame clones and lacks some. The sample lists 350,000 to 450,000 clones; roughly 86% were seen once. The sequencing input was PBMCs or T cells enriched from blood (not recorded which). The chain carries TRBV7-8 and TRBJ1-1; D is possibly TRBD1 (6 bases). The TCR originated in a woman aged 30 to 39 who had recovered from COVID-19. The CDR3 loop is CASSLSRRGRGRPEAFF. The DNA of the CDR3 is TGTGCCAGCAGCTTATCAAGACGTGGGCGGGGGCGGCCTGAAGCTTTCTTT.